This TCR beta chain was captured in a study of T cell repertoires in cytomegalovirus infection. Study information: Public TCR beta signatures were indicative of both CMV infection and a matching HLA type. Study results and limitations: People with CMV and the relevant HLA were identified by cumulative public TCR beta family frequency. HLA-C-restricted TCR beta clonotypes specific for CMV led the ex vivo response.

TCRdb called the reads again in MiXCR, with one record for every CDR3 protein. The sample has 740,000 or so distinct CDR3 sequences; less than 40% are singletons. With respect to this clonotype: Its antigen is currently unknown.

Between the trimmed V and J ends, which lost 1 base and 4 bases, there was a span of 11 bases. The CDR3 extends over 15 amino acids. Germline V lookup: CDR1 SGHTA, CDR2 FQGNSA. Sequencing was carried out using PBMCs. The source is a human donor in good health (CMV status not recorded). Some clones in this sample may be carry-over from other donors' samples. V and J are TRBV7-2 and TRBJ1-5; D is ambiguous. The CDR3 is CASSLGGGWNQPQHF. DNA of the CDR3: TGTGCCAGCAGCTTAGGTGGAGGGTGGAATCAGCCCCAGCATTTT.